Listed below are T cell receptor beta chains from one sample, sequenced in a study of human T cells and chemical hapten exposure. Each CDR3 protein gets one entry after TCRdb re-called the RACE reads with MiXCR. The table has 180,000 or so distinct CDR3 sequences, 13% to 15% seen once. This specimen consisted of whole blood, obtained in connection with sensitization to the hapten diphenylcyclopropenone (DPC). These receptors all come from a woman in her twenties or thirties with alopecia areata. Some clones in this sample may be carry-over from other donors' samples. Each CDR3 is given with its conserved first and last residue. The D gene is left open where the match is weak. A row's size may be missing; if present it is once, few, many or a size class.

j_gene	len	d_gene	v_gene	abundance	CDR3nt	CDR3aa
TRBJ2-7	14	TRBD1	TRBV3-1	NA	TGTGCCAGCAGCCGAGGGGGACAGACCTACGAGCAGTACTTC	CASSRGGQTYEQYF
TRBJ1-1	13	NA	TRBV30	NA	TGTGCCTGGAGTGGACAAGTGAACACTGAAGCTTTCTTT	CAWSGQVNTEAFF
TRBJ2-6	15	TRBD1	TRBV12-3/TRBV12-4	many	TGTGCCAGCAGTCCCGACAGGGCTGGGGCCAACGTCCTGACTTTC	CASSPDRAGANVLTF
TRBJ1-2	14	NA	TRBV19	few	TGTGCCAGTAGTAGGGGGGCCCTTCTCTATGGCTACACCTTC	CASSRGALLYGYTF
TRBJ2-3	14	NA	TRBV7-2	few	TGTGCCAGCAGCTTTTACCGCAACACAGATACGCAGTATTTT	CASSFYRNTDTQYF
TRBJ2-1	16	NA	TRBV7-9	few	TGTGCCAGCAGCGCCCTCTCCACCCCCTCCTACAATGAGCAGTTCTTC	CASSALSTPSYNEQFF
TRBJ1-1	12	NA	TRBV29-1	many	TGCAGCGTTGCGCCGGGTAGAGTTGAAGCTTTCTTT	CSVAPGRVEAFF
TRBJ2-5	9	NA	TRBV29-1	NA	TGCAGCGTTGGAGGGACCCAGTACTTC	CSVGGTQYF
TRBJ2-3	13	NA	TRBV15	NA	TGTGCCACCTCCTTGGGTCTCGCAGATACGCAGTATTTT	CATSLGLADTQYF
TRBJ2-1	15	NA	TRBV6-5	many	TGTGCCAGCCAACTCTGGGGCGGGACCTACAATGAGCAGTTCTTC	CASQLWGGTYNEQFF
TRBJ1-1	12	NA	TRBV20-1	NA	TGCAGTGCTAGAGTAGGGGCAGATGAAGCTTTCTTT	CSARVGADEAFF
TRBJ1-1	14	NA	TRBV29-1	many	TGCAGCGCCCCTTCGCTAGGGTGGGACACTGAAGCTTTCTTT	CSAPSLGWDTEAFF
TRBJ2-5	14	NA	TRBV12-3/TRBV12-4	NA	TGTGCCAGCAGTTTTGGGCAGGGGTACGAGACCCAGTACTTC	CASSFGQGYETQYF
TRBJ2-3	18	TRBD2	TRBV9	NA	TGTGCCAGCAGCGTATCTAGCGGGTCTGGGGTGTGGACAGATACGCAGTATTTT	CASSVSSGSGVWTDTQYF
TRBJ2-1	14	NA	TRBV3-1	NA	TGTGCCAGCAGCCAGGGTACTAGTTACAATGAGCAGTTCTTC	CASSQGTSYNEQFF
TRBJ2-5	15	NA	TRBV10-2	NA	TGCGCCAGCAGTCAAGGAAAGGGCGTACAAGAGACCCAGTACTTC	CASSQGKGVQETQYF
TRBJ2-5	14	TRBD1	TRBV3-1	few	TGTGCCAGCAGCCAACCGGGACAGGAAGAGACCCAGTACTTC	CASSQPGQEETQYF
TRBJ2-2	15	NA	TRBV7-2	NA	TGTGCCAGCAGCTCGACGGGGGCGTCCGGCGGGGAGCTGTTTTTT	CASSSTGASGGELFF
TRBJ2-5	12	NA	TRBV18	few	TGTGCCAGCTCACCACAAGCGGAGACCCAGTACTTC	CASSPQAETQYF
TRBJ2-7	15	TRBD1	TRBV10-1	NA	TGCGCCAGCAGTAAATCCGGGACAGGGGTCTACGAGCAGTACTTC	CASSKSGTGVYEQYF
TRBJ2-2	13	NA	TRBV25-1	few	TGTGCCAGCAGTGAATGGGGGGCCGGGGAGCTGTTTTTT	CASSEWGAGELFF
TRBJ2-7	16	NA	TRBV28	many	TGTGCCAGCAGTTTTGCGGGGACCGGCTCCTACTACGAGCAGTACTTC	CASSFAGTGSYYEQYF
TRBJ2-3	13	NA	TRBV7-9	few	TGTGCCAGCAGCTTCCAGCGGGCAGATACGCAGTATTTT	CASSFQRADTQYF
TRBJ1-6	12	NA	TRBV12-3/TRBV12-4	many	TGTGCCAGCAGTCTACAGTACTCACCCCTCCACTTT	CASSLQYSPLHF
TRBJ2-3	16	TRBD2	TRBV5-1	NA	TGCGCCAGCAGCTCTACTAGCGGGGCGAGCACAGATACGCAGTATTTT	CASSSTSGASTDTQYF
TRBJ2-2	16	TRBD1	TRBV7-3	few	TGTGCCAGCAGCAAACAGGGACAGCCGAACACCGGGGAGCTGTTTTTT	CASSKQGQPNTGELFF
TRBJ2-1	15	NA	TRBV10-3	few	TGTGCCATCTCGAATCGGGCTAGCGAGTACAATGAGCAGTTCTTC	CAISNRASEYNEQFF
TRBJ1-2	12	NA	TRBV2	NA	TGTGCCAGCAACTTGGACAACTATGGCTACACCTTC	CASNLDNYGYTF